This T cell receptor (beta chain) was recorded in a study of cytomegalovirus exposure and HLA in healthy donors. Study in general: From donors who were HLA-typed, an early data release held about 85 million unique TCRs.

Trimming at V came to 6 bases and at J to 1 base, leaving 0 bases not matched to a gene. The CDR3 contains 14 residues. From germline, CDR1 is SGDLS and CDR2 YYNGEE. The PCR ran on 60 Vbeta and 13 Jbeta primers. The method was immunoSEQ multiplex PCR; TCRdb's version includes in-frame clones alone and lacks a portion of them. The listing records about 200,000 clones. Study-wide points: In a later analysis, a genetic analysis reported fewer productive-TCR N-insertions in an Asian-associated ancestry cluster than the cohort average. The study found most TCR sequences rare, yet found some public TCRs in many donors.

As to this clone: Its specificity is not known.

This receptor was identified in a girl aged 2 to 9 in good health and CMV-seropositive. This chain connects TRBV9 to TRBJ2-3; TRBD2 matches 12 bases. Sequenced material: PBMCs. The CDR3 bases are TGTGCCAGCACTAGCGGGAGGGGCACAGATACGCAGTATTTT. As protein: CASTSGRGTDTQYF.